The 5 T cell receptor beta chains reported below all come from one sample, sequenced in a study of CD8 T cells in seronegative destructive rheumatoid arthritis. Libraries were prepared by immunoSEQ multiplex PCR; TCRdb keeps only in-frame clonotypes and omits some of them. The sample records over 10,000 clones, 80% to 85% being singletons. Source material: CD8+ T cells from blood. The receptor set was obtained from a woman aged 30-55 years with seronegative destructive rheumatoid arthritis.

The CDR3 bases are TGTGCCAGCAGCGCCAACAGAAATCAGCCCCAGCATTTT. Protein: CASSANRNQPQHF. V and J are TRBV7-8 and TRBJ1-5, with D uncertain. The length of the CDR3 is 13 residues. The germline V gene has CDR1 SGHVS and CDR2 FQNEAQ. V was cut by 5 bases and J by 4 bases, with 9 bases left in between.

The rearrangement uses TRBV9 and TRBJ1-6; the D is unclear. The CDR3 contains 11 residues. V was pared by 0 bases and J by 16 bases, with 8 bases between. Germline CDR1 is SGDLS and CDR2 is YYNGEE. Written as DNA, the CDR3 is TGTGCCAGCAGCGTAGGGCAGATTCTCCACTTT. It codes for CASSVGQILHF.

The chain carries TRBV7-9 and TRBJ1-1; D is ambiguous. The CDR3 is 12 residues long. V lost 6 bases to trimming and J lost 0 bases, with 5 bases between them. Germline V gives CDR1 SEHNR, CDR2 FQNEAQ (reference sequence). The CDR3 sequence is CASRYMNTEAFF. The CDR3 DNA reads as TGTGCCAGCAGGTATATGAACACTGAAGCTTTCTTT. Using reference TRBV7-9 and TRBJ1-1 for the parts outside the CDR3, the full variable domain is DTGVSQNPRHKITKRGQNVTFRCDPISEHNRLYWYRQTLGQGPEFLTYFQNEAQLEKSRLLSDRFSAERPKGSFSTLEIQRTEQGDSAMYLCASRYMNTEAFFGQGTRLTVV.

This clone was seen a few times. The chain recombines TRBV9 with TRBJ1-3; D remains ambiguous. V lost 4 bases to trimming and J lost 3 bases, with 11 bases between them. This CDR3 region has 14 residues. CDR1 is SGDLS, CDR2 YYNGEE, per germline. As DNA, the CDR3 is TGTGCCAGCAGCCCGGGAGGGAGTGGAAACACCATATATTTT. Translating it yields CASSPGGSGNTIYF.

V gene TRBV7-6 combines with J gene TRBJ2-7; D is unresolved. This CDR3 has 17 residues. Germline CDR1 and CDR2: SGHVS and FNYEAQ. The germline V and J ends were trimmed by 1 base and 2 bases, with 18 bases remaining between them. The CDR3 protein is CASSLESRQTPPYEQYF. In nucleotides, the CDR3 is TGTGCCAGCAGCTTAGAAAGTCGACAAACCCCGCCCTACGAGCAGTACTTC.